This T cell receptor beta chain was recovered during a study of CD8+ T cells in alopecia areata (dated 2018 in TCRdb). General notes on the study: Treated patients were enrolled in an open-label pilot trial of oral tofacitinib, 5 to 10 mg twice daily, for moderate-to-severe alopecia areata. Scalp tissue and sorted CD4+ and CD8+ peripheral blood T cells from patchy and totalis/universalis alopecia areata patients and from healthy controls were covered by human TCRbeta sequencing. Clonality in the scalp was compared among normal scalp (n=4), patchy alopecia areata scalp (n=8), and alopecia totalis/universalis scalp (n=8). immunoSEQ multiplex PCR using 35 Vbeta forward primers and 13 Jbeta reverse primers was used to amplify TCRbeta CDR3 regions. The study used high-throughput TCRbeta sequencing to examine T cell clonal expansion in alopecia areata, in both the C3H/HeJ mouse model and human patients. Tofacitinib was administered for 6 to 18 months, and 6 months of follow-up off drug were then conducted to assess delayed response and recurrence. Biopsies were taken from tofacitinib-treated patients at baseline and at 4 and 24 weeks of treatment, and a later scalp biopsy was taken in several of the tofacitinib-treated patients. Disease severity in treated patients was measured with the SALT score, which quantifies the percentage of affected scalp surface area. RNA was obtained with the PAXgene miRNA kit for fixed scalp, the miRNeasy kit for PBMCs, and the RNeasy kit for mouse skin. Overall results and qualifications from the work: Unlike mouse skin, where gammadelta T cells dominate, normal human skin contains resident alphabeta T cells that get sequenced too, which complicates analysis of the scalp TCR repertoire. Compared with normal scalp, lesional scalp had higher clonality and more expanded CD8+ clones, particularly in alopecia totalis/universalis, a pattern that suggests antigenic drive. Many expanded lesional clones persisted in scalp and blood during tofacitinib treatment, which may partly explain relapse after stopping treatment. TCR sequences shared between patients were less clear than in mice, possibly partly because of HLA diversity in the patient population. Tofacitinib significantly decreased scalp clonality and the number of expanded CD8+ clones among the top 100 scalp clones. The treated cohort was small, with a single nonresponder, so links between baseline CD8+ expansion and response need larger studies.

There are 13 amino acids in the CDR3, from cysteine to phenylalanine inclusive. The only DNA kept is the CDR3, 39 bases in frame from the first base. The germline V gene gives CDR1 as SQVTM and CDR2 as ANQGSEA. From V the trimming removes 8 bases and from J it removes 1 base, while the gene matches leave 3 bases of the junction unaccounted for. In its sample, this clone was seen a few times. The antigen this receptor binds is unknown. There are no base qualities to consult, and no much larger clone falls within one base. Interpreted using the paper, the treatment or condition label stands for: oral pan-JAK inhibitor, 5-10 mg twice daily. From alopecia areata patients, peripheral blood was collected along with lesional scalp punch biopsies. PBMCs were isolated by density centrifugation and stained for CD3, CD4 and CD8, after which CD4+ and CD8+ T cells were sorted on a FACSAria. Library preparation employed the immunoSEQ multiplex PCR assay. RNA was extracted from all samples and reverse transcribed into cDNA as template for TCR sequencing. First-strand cDNA was synthesized using SuperScript III with a 2:1 mix of oligo-dT and random hexamers. A synthetic immune receptor repertoire was used to measure amplification bias, and any remaining bias was corrected computationally. Concerning the study's data processing: Raw reads were preprocessed for error removal, and CDR3 was defined according to IMGT conventions as running from the conserved cysteine to phenylalanine. Clonality was computed as 1 minus the Shannon entropy, with the entropy normalized by log2 of the number of productive unique TCRs. Whether each scalp clone was CD4 or CD8 was inferred by checking scalp TCRbeta sequences against the CD4 and CD8 repertoires from sorted blood. TCRdb took over this immuneACCESS table, retaining in-frame rearrangements with V and J assigned. Such tables are incomplete; in checked studies, under half of the missing clones stem from an unresolved V gene, and the remainder is unexplained. V and J calls and clone size are as listed in that table; D and trimming were resolved from the DNA. For this sample there are 210,000 or so clones; approximately 72% appear just once. The top ten clonotypes cover 0.95% to 1.5% of the sample.

The source was CD4+ T cells sorted from blood, collected around week 42, from a patient treated with tofacitinib. The chain uses TRBV29-1 and TRBJ2-1, with 9 central nucleotides matching TRBD1. The TCR was taken from a human donor with alopecia areata. The CDR3 is CSHDRGSYNEQFF. The DNA is TGCAGCCATGACAGGGGGTCCTACAATGAGCAGTTCTTC.